These 7 T cell receptor beta chains share one sample of origin, sequenced in a study of shared clonotypes between healthy human individuals (dated by TCRdb to 2020 to 2021). Libraries were prepared through the immunoSEQ multiplex PCR assay. TCRdb holds this immuneACCESS table with in-frame rearrangements only. Some clones are missing; in checked studies, unresolved V genes explain under half, and the rest has no known cause. This sample has approximately 340,000 clones in its table, and about 73% of those were observed once. 8% to 13% of the sample comes from the top ten. Specimen: memory CD4+ T cells sorted from blood. The sample's cell subset or site, from its label and the paper: CD45RA-negative fraction. These receptors all come from a man aged 25 to 40 in good health.

In the case of this clone: This may stem from a read error, because a much larger clone lies one nucleotide away. Other DNA sequences in this sample translate to the same CDR3. The chain combines TRBV7-2 with TRBJ2-1, with TRBD2 matching 10 bases. This CDR3 region has 17 residues. The germline CDR1 and CDR2 sequences are SGHTA and FQGNSA. DNA of the CDR3: TGCGCCAGCAGCTCCACCTCTCTAGCGGGAGTCGGGGGTGAGCAGTTCTTC. Its protein product is CASSSTSLAGVGGEQFF.

V is TRBV18 and J is TRBJ1-2; perhaps TRBD1 as D (5 bases). The ends were cut back, 3 bases at V and 8 bases at J, with 13 bases in the middle. Germline CDR1 reads KGHSH; CDR2 reads LQKENI. The CDR3 is 13 residues long. The CDR3 bases are TGTGCCAGCTCACCGGGGCAGGCTAGCGGCTACACCTTC. Amino acids: CASSPGQASGYTF.

This clone came up a few times. Additional DNA sequences in this sample encode the identical CDR3. The chain links TRBV7-2 to TRBJ2-3; TRBD2 agrees at 8 bases. CDR3 size: 15 residues. Germline CDR1 and CDR2: SGHTA and FQGNSA. With V trimmed by 0 bases and J by 5 bases, 4 bases remained unmatched. CDR3 residues: CASSLASGRGDTQYF. CDR3 DNA: TGTGCCAGCAGCTTAGCCAGCGGGAGAGGAGATACGCAGTATTTT.

Only a few counts were recorded for this clone. The chain employs TRBV5-6 and TRBJ2-2, with a possible D match to TRBD2 (6 bases). V dropped 1 base and J dropped 2 bases, with 9 bases sitting between them. CDR1 SGHDT and CDR2 YYEEEE come from the germline V gene. CDR3 length equals 15 residues. This chain's CDR3 is CASSLKLANTGELFF. For the CDR3, the DNA is TGTGCCAGCAGCTTGAAACTAGCAAACACCGGGGAGCTGTTTTTT.

The chain uses TRBV5-8 and TRBJ2-7; D remains unclear. Germline lookup yields CDR1 SGHTS and CDR2 YDEGEE. Trimming removed 1 base from V and 0 bases from J, with 8 bases in between. The CDR3 covers 14 residues. CDR3 in DNA: TGTGCCAGCAGCTTGTCAGCGAACTCCTACGAGCAGTACTTC. Translated, it gives CASSLSANSYEQYF.

This clone came up many times. The sample carries other DNA sequences with the same CDR3. This CDR3 is CASSEGAGREQETQYF. In nucleotides, the CDR3 is TGTGCCAGCAGTGAGGGTGCAGGGAGGGAACAAGAGACCCAGTACTTC. V usage is TRBV25-1 and J usage is TRBJ2-5; 7 bases are a match to TRBD2. CDR1 MGHDK and CDR2 SYGVNS come from the germline V gene. The CDR3 extends over 16 amino acids. J gave up 2 bases and V 3 bases, and 9 bases lay outside the gene matches.

This clone was seen just once. The rearrangement uses TRBV5-8 and TRBJ2-5; either TRBD1 or TRBD2 may supply D (5 bases each). The CDR3 loop spans 14 amino acids. With 2 bases removed from V and 4 bases from J, the gap between germline ends came to 12 bases. Per the germline V gene, CDR1 is SGHTS and CDR2 is YDEGEE. CDR3 nucleotide sequence: TGTGCCAGCAGCTTACCCACGGGGCGAGAGACCCAGTACTTC. Its protein is CASSLPTGRETQYF.